This T cell receptor (beta chain) was profiled in a study of T cells in Graves' hyperthyroidism and ophthalmopathy. This clonotype was detected many times. Template material for amplifying TCR beta CDR3 regions consisted of RNA transcripts. The HTBI primer set drove a first-round RT-PCR of the TCR CDR3. TCRdb re-called the multiplex PCR reads with MiXCR, one entry per CDR3 protein. The sample shows 300,000 to 400,000 distinct CDR3 sequences, approximately 15% of them seen only once. Graves' hyperthyroidism without ophthalmopathy progression within 18 months was termed stable. Lactation, pregnancy, other autoimmune disease or uncontrolled infection led to exclusion of patients. Clinical symptoms, serum thyroxine and TRAb, thyroid ultrasound and orbital computed tomography were used for the diagnoses. This clonotype originated in a woman aged 30 to 39 with Graves' hyperthyroidism. Sequencing was carried out using blood.

CDR3 loop: CASSLGQGNSNQPQHF. As DNA, the CDR3 is TGTGCCAGCAGCCTAGGACAGGGGAATAGCAATCAGCCCCAGCATTTT. The J gene is TRBJ1-5, the V gene TRBV6-1, with 9 bases fitting TRBD1. With 6 bases clipped from V and 0 bases from J, the junction kept 6 bases outside the gene matches. This CDR3 is 16 amino acids long. CDR1 MNHNS and CDR2 SASEGT come from the germline V gene.